This entry features one T cell receptor beta chain sequence. Its target is unknown. The data belong to a study of shared clonotypes between healthy human individuals. Study overall: Donor composition was two women and three men, aged 18 to 49. Findings of the study overall: Generation probability values for non-shared clonotypes were lower than those for clonotypes shared by all four donors.

Each cell subset's genomic DNA was divided evenly among several immunoSEQ plates. In replicate PCRs of sorted subsets, 150 to 200 ng DNA, roughly 27,000 T cell genomes, was used. Method: immunoSEQ multiplex PCR; TCRdb's copy keeps in-frame clones and lacks some. The table lists 1.5 million to 1.9 million clones, 95% to 99% of them singletons. The CDR3 has 13 amino acids. CDR1 is MNHEY, CDR2 SMNVEV, per germline (reference sequence). Trimming removed 4 bases from V and 9 bases from J, with 13 bases in between. The origin of this receptor is a man aged 25 to 40 in good health. Input material: naive CD4+ T cells sorted from blood. This sample's subset: CD45RA+ positively selected. The V gene is TRBV27, the J gene TRBJ2-1; D may match TRBD1 or TRBD2 (6 bases each). In nucleotides, the CDR3 is TGTGCCAGCAGTTCTCACAGGGAGGCTGAGCAGTTCTTC. Protein product: CASSSHREAEQFF.